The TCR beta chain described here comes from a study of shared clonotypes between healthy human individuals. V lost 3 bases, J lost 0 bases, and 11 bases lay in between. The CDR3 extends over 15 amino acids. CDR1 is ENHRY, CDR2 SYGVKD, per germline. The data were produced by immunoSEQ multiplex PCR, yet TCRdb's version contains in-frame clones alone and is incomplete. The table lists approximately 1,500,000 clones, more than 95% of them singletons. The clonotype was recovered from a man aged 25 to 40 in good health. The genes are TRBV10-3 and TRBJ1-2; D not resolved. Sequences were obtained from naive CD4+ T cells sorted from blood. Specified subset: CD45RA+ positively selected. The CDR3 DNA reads TGTGCCATCAGTGATCGGTCCAGGTCTAACTATGGCTACACCTTC. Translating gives CAISDRSRSNYGYTF.